These 21 T cell receptor beta chains were sequenced from one sample in a study of blood T cell repertoires in COVID-19. The repertoire was sequenced with immunoSEQ multiplex PCR; TCRdb's copy has only in-frame clones and lacks some. The table has around 180,000 clones, around nine tenths seen once; the top ten hold 4.4%. Sequenced sample: peripheral blood. The receptors were gathered from a human donor in a cohort sampled during active COVID-19.

The chain combines TRBV5-1 with TRBJ1-2; the D gene is possibly TRBD1 (5 bases). This CDR3 spans 14 amino acids. CDR1 SGHRS and CDR2 YFSETQ come from the germline V gene. V was cut by 3 bases and J by 4 bases, with 13 bases left in between. The CDR3: CASSYGQPGYGYTF. DNA of the CDR3: TGCGCCAGCAGCTATGGACAACCCGGCTATGGCTACACCTTC.

The chain employs TRBV28 and TRBJ1-2, with a weak D call TRBD1 (6 bases). Germline CDR1 is MDHEN and CDR2 is SYDVKM. The length of the CDR3 is 14 residues. The V end was cut by 4 bases, the J end by 3 bases, with 12 bases between. As DNA, the CDR3 is TGTGCCAGCAGTTCGGCAGGGGCGGACTATGGCTACACCTTC. It codes for CASSSAGADYGYTF.

The genes are TRBV27 and TRBJ1-6; perhaps TRBD1 as D (6 bases). The CDR3 sequence is 13 residues long. Per germline, CDR1 MNHEY and CDR2 SMNVEV (reference sequence). V was clipped by 5 bases and J by 8 bases, with 10 bases between them. CDR3 sequence reads: CASSIHRDSPLHF. The DNA of the CDR3 is TGTGCCAGCAGTATCCACAGGGATTCACCCCTCCACTTT.

V usage is TRBV9 and J usage is TRBJ1-1, with D perhaps TRBD1 (5 bases). Germline V gives CDR1 SGDLS, CDR2 YYNGEE. This CDR3 region has 14 residues. The V end lost 4 bases, the J end lost 2 bases, and 12 bases lay between the germline ends. For the CDR3, the DNA is TGTGCCAGCAGCCCTCAAGGGGCTAACACTGAAGCTTTCTTT. Amino acids: CASSPQGANTEAFF.

CDR3 protein: CASGNSGGAGNEQFF. The CDR3 bases are TGTGCCAGCGGCAATAGCGGGGGGGCGGGTAATGAGCAGTTCTTC. V usage is TRBV7-2 and J usage is TRBJ2-1; TRBD2 agrees at 11 bases. Germline V lookup: CDR1 SGHTA, CDR2 FQGNSA. The trim removed 8 bases at V and 7 bases at J, leaving 10 bases unmatched. This CDR3 has 15 residues.

This chain links TRBV11-2 with TRBJ2-7; 12 nucleotides agree with TRBD1. This CDR3 contains 16 residues. The V gene end was trimmed by 5 bases and the J gene end by 7 bases; junction bases not matched to a gene: 12. The germline V gene has CDR1 SGHAT and CDR2 FQNNGV. CDR3 amino acids: CASSPKSWDRGQEQYF. The CDR3 DNA sequence: TGTGCCAGCAGCCCAAAATCGTGGGACAGGGGGCAAGAGCAGTACTTC.

This clone was seen only a few times. CDR3 in DNA: TGTGCCAGCTCACCGACTAGCGGGATCCCCTACGAGCAGTACTTC. It specifies CASSPTSGIPYEQYF. This rearrangement joins TRBV18 to TRBJ2-7; TRBD2 agrees at 11 bases. This CDR3 region has 15 residues. V lost 3 bases to trimming and J lost 2 bases; unmatched junction nucleotides: 3. Germline lookup yields CDR1 KGHSH and CDR2 LQKENI.

With regard to this clone: Other DNA sequences of this sample code for an identical CDR3. The chain links TRBV5-1 to TRBJ1-1; 7 bases align to TRBD1. The CDR3 spans 14 residues. The trim removed 4 bases at V and 1 base at J, leaving 4 bases unmatched. From germline, CDR1 is SGHRS and CDR2 YFSETQ. The CDR3 region is CASSTGQENTEAFF. The CDR3 DNA reads as TGCGCCAGCAGCACAGGACAGGAGAACACTGAAGCTTTCTTT.

In this sample, this clone turned up once. V gene TRBV6-1 combines with J gene TRBJ2-2; 8 bases match TRBD1. CDR1 is MNHNS, CDR2 SASEGT, per germline. This CDR3 has 20 residues. Germline trimming cut 4 bases from V and 3 bases from J; bases unmatched to any gene: 19. The CDR3 DNA follows: TGTGCCAGCAGTGCCGGCAGGGGGCCTTCTCAACCTATCTACACCGGGGAGCTGTTTTTT. Translation: CASSAGRGPSQPIYTGELFF.

The V and J genes are TRBV6-2 or TRBV6-3 and TRBJ2-7; 8 bases match TRBD2. CDR1 and CDR2 (germline): MNHEY, SVGEGT. V gave up 1 base and J gave up 4 bases; unmatched junction bases: 12. There are 17 residues in the CDR3. CDR3 in DNA: TGTGCCAGCAGTTACTTGTCCGTAACGGGACTAGGTTACGAGCAGTACTTC. Encoded protein: CASSYLSVTGLGYEQYF.

About this clone itself: The sample carries other DNA sequences with the same CDR3. The V gene is TRBV5-4, the J gene TRBJ1-1; no clear D gene. This CDR3 contains 13 residues. Germline V CDR1 and CDR2: SGHNT, YYREEE (reference sequence). V dropped 2 bases and J dropped 5 bases, with 10 bases sitting between them. This CDR3 reads CASSLKGGTEAFF. In nucleotides, the CDR3 is TGTGCCAGCAGCTTAAAGGGAGGGACTGAAGCTTTCTTT. Together with reference TRBV5-4 and TRBJ1-1, the CDR3 gives the full variable domain: ETGVTQSPTHLIKTRGQQVTLRCSSQSGHNTVSWYQQALGQGPQFIFQYYREEENGRGNFPPRFSGLQFPNYSSELNVNALELDDSALYLCASSLKGGTEAFFGQGTRLTVV.

The chain combines TRBV7-2 with TRBJ1-4; D uncertain. The germline gives CDR1 SGHTA, CDR2 FQGNSA. With 5 bases removed from V and 0 bases from J, the gap between germline ends came to 10 bases. CDR3 length: 15 residues. CDR3 coding DNA: TGTGCCAGCAGCCCCCGACGGGCAACTAATGAAAAACTGTTTTTT. Translating gives CASSPRRATNEKLFF.

This rearrangement joins TRBV7-9 to TRBJ2-7, with D unclear. The CDR3 is made up of 14 amino acids. V was trimmed by 5 bases and J by 1 base, leaving 12 bases between them. CDR1 is SEHNR, CDR2 FQNEAQ, per germline (reference sequence). The CDR3, as DNA: TGTGCCAGCAGCCCTGGCCCCCCATCCTACGAGCAGTACTTC. Its translation: CASSPGPPSYEQYF.

As to this clone: Within the sample, other DNA sequences also encode this same CDR3. This rearrangement joins TRBV18 to TRBJ2-2, with 9 bases lining up with TRBD1. The J segment lost 2 bases and the V segment lost 3 bases, leaving 1 base of the junction unmatched. CDR1 and CDR2 from the germline V gene are KGHSH and LQKENI. The CDR3 extends over 15 amino acids. This CDR3 reads CASSPTGGNTGELFF. The CDR3 bases are TGTGCCAGCTCACCTACAGGGGGCAACACCGGGGAGCTGTTTTTT.

This chain joins TRBV10-3 and TRBJ2-2; D not resolved. The CDR3 is 15 amino acids. Deletions cut 1 base from V and 5 bases from J, with 11 bases between. The germline gives CDR1 ENHRY, CDR2 SYGVKD. CDR3 residues: CAISELSSRTGELFF. The CDR3 coding sequence is TGTGCCATCAGTGAGTTGTCTAGTCGAACCGGGGAGCTGTTTTTT.

This chain links TRBV19 with TRBJ1-5; 9 nucleotides agree with TRBD1. This CDR3 has 17 residues. With 7 bases clipped from V and 2 bases from J, the junction kept 12 bases outside the gene matches. Germline CDR1 LNHDA, CDR2 SQIVND (reference sequence). The DNA of the CDR3 is TGTGCCAGTAATCGGGGACAGGGTTTTCTGGGCAATCAGCCCCAGCATTTT. This encodes CASNRGQGFLGNQPQHF.

The chain joins TRBV7-9 to TRBJ1-6; possibly TRBD1 for D (6 bases). The germline gives CDR1 SEHNR, CDR2 FQNEAQ (reference sequence). The CDR3 is made up of 14 amino acids. V was pared by 5 bases and J by 3 bases, with 8 bases between. CDR3 residues: CASSQQGYNSPLHF. The CDR3 DNA is TGTGCCAGCAGCCAACAGGGCTATAATTCACCCCTCCACTTT.

This rearrangement joins TRBV9 to TRBJ2-7; D call uncertain. Germline CDR1 SGDLS, CDR2 YYNGEE. CDR3 length: 14 amino acids. Trimming took 1 base from V and 3 from J, leaving 11 bases between them. The CDR3: CASSVHANNYEQYF. CDR3 nucleotide sequence: TGTGCCAGCAGCGTACATGCGAATAACTACGAGCAGTACTTC. Drawing the rest from reference TRBV9 and TRBJ2-7, the complete variable domain is DSGVTQTPKHLITATGQRVTLRCSPRSGDLSVYWYQQSLDQGLQFLIQYYNGEERAKGNILERFSAQQFPDLHSELNLSSLELGDSALYFCASSVHANNYEQYFGPGTRLTVT.

This chain joins TRBV28 and TRBJ2-3; D possibly corresponds to TRBD1 (5 bases). Between the trimmed V and J ends, which lost 4 bases and 1 base, there was a span of 15 bases. Germline V gene sequence: CDR1 MDHEN, CDR2 SYDVKM. CDR3 length: 16 amino acids. The CDR3 sequence is CASSSLEKGGTDTQYF. CDR3 coding DNA: TGTGCCAGCAGTTCCCTAGAAAAAGGGGGCACAGATACGCAGTATTTT.

The V and J genes are TRBV4-3 and TRBJ2-7, with a possible D match to TRBD2 (5 bases). The CDR3 sequence is 19 residues long. Germline assignment: CDR1 LGHNA and CDR2 YSLEER. V was clipped by 0 bases and J by 1 base, with 22 bases between them. This CDR3 is CASSQDPRGPEGPSYEQYF. The CDR3 DNA sequence: TGCGCCAGCAGCCAAGATCCTAGAGGGCCTGAAGGACCTTCCTACGAGCAGTACTTC.

This chain joins TRBV29-1 and TRBJ2-5, with TRBD2 matching over 8 bases. The ends lost 7 bases at V and 2 bases at J; junction bases unmatched: 6. This CDR3 is built from 13 residues. CDR1 and CDR2 (germline): SQVTM, ANQGSEA. The CDR3 spells CSAKRGFQETQYF. The CDR3, as DNA: TGCAGCGCTAAGCGGGGGTTTCAAGAGACCCAGTACTTC.